This T cell receptor (beta chain) originates from a study of cytomegalovirus exposure and HLA in healthy donors. Study-wide points: Cytomegalovirus-associated status was assigned to about 170 TCR beta chains. The tendency of first-cohort TCR clusters to co-occur in the 120 or so validation repertoires was the finding of a later analysis.

The donors were members of the validation cohort, which comprised 90 to 150 subjects and was separate from the first cohort of 666 subjects. Of note for this clone: Its target is not known.

The repertoire was sequenced with immunoSEQ multiplex PCR; TCRdb's copy has only in-frame clones and lacks some. The sample has tens of thousands of clones, just under 95% seen once; the top ten hold roughly 1.4%. This CDR3 is 20 amino acids long. Germline CDR1 reads SGHDN; CDR2 reads FVKESK. Unmatched junction bases numbered 14, after V lost 0 bases and J lost 0 bases. Sequenced sample: PBMCs. This clonotype was sampled from a man younger than 35 in good health and CMV-seropositive. V gene TRBV14 combines with J gene TRBJ2-1, with TRBD2 matching over 7 bases. This CDR3 is CASSQEVLLERLASYNEQFF. In nucleotides, the CDR3 is TGTGCCAGCAGCCAAGAAGTGCTGCTGGAGAGACTAGCCTCCTACAATGAGCAGTTCTTC.